This TCR beta chain came from a study of cytomegalovirus exposure and HLA in healthy donors. Study details: The same platform used for the approximately 670 first-cohort repertoires was also used for the 90 to 150 validation repertoires, as a later analysis reported. Study findings and constraints: In vitro assays verified that three CMV-associated chains recognized CMV antigens specifically. Reports indicated that the classifier achieved high specificity and sensitivity in diagnosing cytomegalovirus status.

Germline CDR1 and CDR2: MGHDK and SYGVNS. V lost 10 bases, J lost 8 bases, and 11 bases lay in between. The CDR3 runs to 10 residues. Separate from the approximately 700-subject first cohort was the approximately 120-subject validation cohort, to which the donors belonged. The table came from immunoSEQ multiplex PCR; TCRdb's copy has only in-frame clones and leaves some out. The sample has hundreds of thousands of clones, approximately 87% seen once. As for this clone: What it binds is unknown.

This sequence originates from a woman between 18 and 29 years old in good health and CMV-seronegative. This chain connects TRBV25-1 to TRBJ1-1, with TRBD1 as a possible D gene (5 bases). Sequenced material: PBMCs. CDR3 sequence: CATRGTEAFF. As DNA, the CDR3 is TGTGCCACCCGGGGGACGGAAGCTTTCTTT.